The next 26 T cell receptor beta chains were all read from a single sample in a study of blood T cell repertoires in COVID-19. This table comes from immunoSEQ multiplex PCR, and its TCRdb copy is limited to in-frame clones, with some not included. The sample holds roughly 180,000 clones, 81% seen once. The sequenced material came from peripheral blood. These receptors all stem from a middle-aged woman with COVID-19, enrolled during active disease.

About this clone: Just one base apart from a much larger clone, this may be a read error. The V call is TRBV28, the J call TRBJ1-2, with D perhaps TRBD1 (5 bases). The CDR3 is 13 amino acids. Germline-derived CDR1 and CDR2 are MDHEN and SYDVKM. V was shortened by 3 bases and J by 6 bases, with 11 bases between the two germline ends. CDR3 DNA: TGTGCCAGCAGTTTCTCGTCGGGGGATGGCTACACCTTC. This translates into CASSFSSGDGYTF.

This CDR3 reads CTSSPRPSTSGYTDTQYF. DNA of the CDR3: TGCACCAGCAGCCCGAGACCATCGACTAGCGGGTACACAGATACGCAGTATTTT. This chain uses TRBV1 with TRBJ2-3; the table's D gene call, TRBD2, was not cross checked with the DNA. TRBV1 is a documented pseudogene. This CDR3 is 18 amino acids long.

This chain connects TRBV28 to TRBJ2-1, with D possibly being TRBD1 (6 bases). The length of the CDR3 is 13 residues. The germline gives CDR1 MDHEN, CDR2 SYDVKM. Trimming removed 2 bases from V and 5 bases from J, with 7 bases in between. CDR3 amino acids: CASSLGQNNEQFF. The CDR3 coding sequence is TGTGCCAGCAGTTTAGGACAGAACAATGAGCAGTTCTTC.

This chain links TRBV30 with TRBJ2-2; a possible D gene is TRBD1 (5 bases). Looked up from germline, CDR1 is GTSNPN and CDR2 is SVGIG (reference sequence). Trimming took 2 bases from V and 0 from J, leaving 7 bases between them. This CDR3 is 14 amino acids long. For the CDR3, the DNA is TGTGCCTGGAGTAGGGGCTCGAACACCGGGGAGCTGTTTTTT. This encodes CAWSRGSNTGELFF.

The chain carries TRBV2 and TRBJ2-1; 9 bases agree with TRBD2. The CDR3 spans 15 residues. Germline CDR1 is SNHLY and CDR2 is FYNNEI. V lost 6 bases to trimming and J lost 3 bases; unmatched junction nucleotides: 6. The CDR3 spells CASRPGLASYNEQFF. The CDR3 DNA is TGTGCCAGCAGACCTGGACTAGCGAGCTACAATGAGCAGTTCTTC.

The chain uses TRBV5-1 and TRBJ2-2; 8 bases map to TRBD1. The CDR3 is made up of 17 amino acids. Germline assignment: CDR1 SGHRS and CDR2 YFSETQ. V trimming: 4 bases; J trimming: 7 bases; junction bases outside the gene matches: 15. This chain's CDR3 is CASSRWTGWAEGGELFF. The CDR3, as DNA: TGCGCCAGCAGCCGCTGGACAGGGTGGGCCGAGGGCGGGGAGCTGTTTTTT.

This chain uses TRBV5-6 with TRBJ2-7; 9 bases fit TRBD1. The CDR3 has 15 residues. In germline, CDR1 is SGHDT, CDR2 YYEEEE. Trimming at V came to 3 bases and at J to 3 bases, leaving 7 bases not matched to a gene. This CDR3 reads CASSSTGTGIYEQYF. The CDR3 nucleotides read TGTGCCAGCAGCTCGACCGGGACAGGGATCTACGAGCAGTACTTC.

V usage is TRBV30 and J usage is TRBJ2-1; 15 nucleotides align to TRBD2. V was pared by 4 bases and J by 9 bases, with 10 bases of the junction left unmatched. The CDR3 covers 16 residues. Germline V gives CDR1 GTSNPN, CDR2 SVGIG (reference sequence). The CDR3 bases are TGTGCCTGGACTCGCCCGGGACTAGCGGGAGGCAGTGAGCAGTTCTTC. It is translated as CAWTRPGLAGGSEQFF.

This sequence joins TRBV30 and TRBJ1-5; D call uncertain. Trimming pared 3 bases from V and 7 bases from J, leaving 19 bases between. The CDR3 extends over 15 amino acids. Per the germline V gene, CDR1 is GTSNPN and CDR2 is SVGIG (reference sequence). The CDR3 DNA follows: TGTGCCTGGAGCGGACCGGTCCAAGCGGGCCAGCCCCAGCATTTT. It is translated as CAWSGPVQAGQPQHF.

This sequence joins TRBV10-1 and TRBJ1-5; D is uncertain. CDR3 length: 12 residues. Germline assignment: CDR1 WNHNN and CDR2 SYGVQD (reference sequence). V lost 9 bases and J 2 bases, leaving 8 bases between the germline ends. The CDR3 sequence: CAREERNQPQHF. CDR3 coding DNA: TGCGCCAGGGAGGAACGCAATCAGCCCCAGCATTTT.

CDR3 coding DNA: TGTGCCAGCAGCGTTATAGCTCAGGGGGCTGAAGCTTTCTTT. It translates to CASSVIAQGAEAFF. The chain employs TRBV9 and TRBJ1-1; 7 bases line up with TRBD1. Germline V CDR1 and CDR2: SGDLS, YYNGEE. V shed 2 bases, J shed 6 bases, and the junction held 7 bases outside the gene matches. CDR3 length equals 14 residues.

This clone was seen once. The chain combines TRBV5-4 with TRBJ2-5; tentatively, D is TRBD2 (7 bases). Trimming cost V 2 bases and J 4 bases, with 9 bases left between them. This CDR3 region has 13 residues. Germline V CDR1 and CDR2: SGHNT, YYREEE (reference sequence). The CDR3 bases are TGTGCCAGCAGCTTCCGGGGGGCAGAGACCCAGTACTTC. Its protein product is CASSFRGAETQYF.

This sequence joins TRBV5-1 and TRBJ2-3; 8 nucleotides line up with TRBD1. J lost 4 bases, V lost 0 bases, and 10 bases had no gene match. CDR3 length: 17 amino acids. Germline V gene lookup returns CDR1 SGHRS and CDR2 YFSETQ. The CDR3 here is CASSLAYGTGLADTQYF. The CDR3 DNA sequence: TGCGCCAGCAGCTTGGCGTATGGGACAGGCTTGGCAGATACGCAGTATTTT.

This sequence joins TRBV19 and TRBJ1-1; D is ambiguous. Germline CDR1 is LNHDA and CDR2 is SQIVND (reference sequence). The CDR3 has 14 amino acids. Trimming removed 5 bases from V and 2 bases from J, with 12 bases in between. CDR3 sequence: CASSAGGTNTEAFF. The CDR3 nucleotides are TGTGCCAGTAGTGCGGGTGGTACTAACACTGAAGCTTTCTTT.

The chain has TRBV5-1 and TRBJ2-2; 11 nucleotides align to TRBD2. CDR1 SGHRS and CDR2 YFSETQ come from the germline V gene. The CDR3 consists of 20 residues. J lost 6 bases, V lost 7 bases, and 23 bases had no gene match. CDR3 region: CASHRRGASTSGSPAGELFF. The CDR3 DNA reads as TGCGCCAGCCATCGACGGGGGGCCAGTACTAGCGGGAGTCCGGCCGGGGAGCTGTTTTTT. The variable domain in full, completed from reference TRBV5-1 and TRBJ2-2, reads KAGVTQTPRYLIKTRGQQVTLSCSPISGHRSVSWYQQTPGQGLQFLFEYFSETQRNKGNFPGRFSGRQFSNSRSEMNVSTLELGDSALYLCASHRRGASTSGSPAGELFFGEGSRLTVL.

This rearrangement joins TRBV6-5 to TRBJ2-5; 8 positions agree with TRBD2. The CDR3 loop spans 15 amino acids. The germline CDR1 and CDR2 sequences are MNHEY and SVGAGI. Trimming took 8 bases from V and 5 from J; bases not matched to a gene: 13. CDR3 in DNA: TGTGCCAGCTATCAGCCGGGACTAGTCCGTGAGACCCAGTACTTC. This gives the protein CASYQPGLVRETQYF.

This clone appeared a few times. V gene TRBV6-6 combines with J gene TRBJ2-5; the match to TRBD1 covers 10 bases. From germline, CDR1 is MNHNY and CDR2 SVGAGI (reference sequence). V lost 5 bases, J lost 4 bases, and 4 bases stayed unmatched. The length of the CDR3 is 14 residues. CDR3 nucleotides: TGTGCCAGCAGTCCCGGGACAGGGGTAGAGACCCAGTACTTC. Translation gives CASSPGTGVETQYF.

CDR3 nucleotide sequence: TGTGCCAGCAGCCTGCACAGCAAAAACATTCAGTACTTC. Protein product: CASSLHSKNIQYF. The gene calls are TRBV3-1 (or the pseudogene TRBV3-2) and TRBJ2-4; D remains ambiguous. CDR1 is LGHDT, CDR2 YNNKEL, per germline (reference sequence). V was clipped by 4 bases and J by 3 bases, with 7 bases between them. The CDR3 covers 13 residues.

V is TRBV5-6 and J is TRBJ2-1, with 11 bases matching TRBD1. V shed 2 bases, J shed 7 bases, and the junction held 2 bases outside the gene matches. Germline V gene lookup returns CDR1 SGHDT and CDR2 YYEEEE. The CDR3 loop spans 14 amino acids. The DNA of the CDR3 is TGTGCCAGCAGCTTTGGGACAGGGGGGAATGAGCAGTTCTTC. Its protein product is CASSFGTGGNEQFF.

The chain has TRBV29-1 and TRBJ2-5; TRBD1 agrees at 10 bases. CDR1 is SQVTM, CDR2 ANQGSEA, per germline. J was trimmed by 5 bases and V by 7 bases; bases with no gene match: 10. The CDR3 runs to 14 residues. CDR3 loop: CSGTWDRGFETQYF. DNA for the CDR3: TGCAGCGGGACCTGGGACAGGGGTTTTGAGACCCAGTACTTC.

The chain combines TRBV7-2 with TRBJ1-1; the D is unclear. There are 14 residues in the CDR3. The V end was cut by 7 bases, the J end by 4 bases, with 16 bases between. CDR1 SGHTA and CDR2 FQGNSA come from the germline V gene. The DNA of the CDR3 is TGTGCCAGCACCATCCCTGGTAGAGTCACTGAAGCTTTCTTT. Encoded protein: CASTIPGRVTEAFF. The entire variable domain, with the rest obtained from reference TRBV7-2 and TRBJ1-1, is as follows: GAGVSQSPSNKVTEKGKDVELRCDPISGHTALYWYRQSLGQGLEFLIYFQGNSAPDKSGLPSDRFSAERTGGSVSTLTIQRTQQEDSAVYLCASTIPGRVTEAFFGQGTRLTVV.

The chain links TRBV10-3 to TRBJ2-1; the match to TRBD1 covers 8 bases. The CDR3 has 14 residues. The germline V gene encodes CDR1 ENHRY and CDR2 SYGVKD. The V segment lost 6 bases and the J segment 7 bases; nucleotides outside the gene matches: 8. This CDR3 is CAIRTGARANEQFF. The CDR3 DNA reads TGTGCCATCAGGACAGGGGCTCGGGCAAATGAGCAGTTCTTC.

There are a few counts of this clone. V is TRBV19 and J is TRBJ2-3; 7 bases map to TRBD2. CDR3 size: 14 residues. V lost 10 bases and J lost 1; bases outside the gene matches: 8. CDR1 is LNHDA and CDR2 is SQIVND in the germline V gene (reference sequence). The CDR3 loop reads CATGLTSGTDTQYF. The CDR3 DNA reads as TGTGCCACTGGATTAACTAGCGGCACAGATACGCAGTATTTT.

This clone was found once. The rearrangement joins TRBV30 to TRBJ1-1, with 7 positions matching TRBD1. Per germline, CDR1 GTSNPN and CDR2 SVGIG (reference sequence). The CDR3 totals 16 residues. J gave up 1 base and V 0 bases, and 8 bases lay outside the gene matches. CDR3 sequence (DNA): TGTGCCTGGAGTGTAAGAGGGGGCAGGGGGAACACTGAAGCTTTCTTT. It translates to CAWSVRGGRGNTEAFF.

This chain links TRBV27 with TRBJ1-5, with TRBD1 matching 7 bases. The length of the CDR3 is 16 residues. V lost 5 bases, J lost 4 bases, and 11 bases stayed unmatched. Germline V gives CDR1 MNHEY, CDR2 SMNVEV (reference sequence). The CDR3 DNA follows: TGTGCCAGCAGTCTAAACATGGACAGGCAGAATCAGCCCCAGCATTTT. Translating it yields CASSLNMDRQNQPQHF.

The table lists this clone with a few counts. The chain links TRBV21-1 to TRBJ1-1; no DNA check was done on the table's D call, TRBD1. TRBV21-1 is a recognized pseudogene. The CDR3 is made up of 17 amino acids. CDR3 amino acids: CASLLRLTWAMNTEAFF. CDR3 sequence (DNA): TGTGCCAGCCTGCTCCGGCTTACCTGGGCCATGAACACTGAAGCTTTCTTT.